The clone carrying this T cell receptor beta chain has only a few counts. Germline assignment: CDR1 LGHDT and CDR2 YNNKEL (reference sequence). V was trimmed by 4 bases and J by 0 bases, leaving 17 bases between them. The CDR3 has 17 amino acids. The record originates from a study of blood T cells in healthy people across ages. With a J-beta primer mix and a sample-barcoded 5' primer, a second PCR ran roughly 6 to 11 cycles. A template-switch adaptor with 12 random nucleotides tagged each cDNA molecule. A minimum of 3 million CDR3-containing paired-end reads was obtained for each sample. TCRdb analysed the 5' RACE reads with MiXCR anew, one entry per CDR3 protein. The sample includes roughly 570,000 distinct CDR3 sequences, about 26% seen only once; the top ten take 15% to 20%. It was ten milliliters of peripheral blood that were drawn from each donor.

This sequence originates from a woman in her 70s in good health. J is TRBJ2-3 and V is TRBV3-1; unclear D gene. Sequencing used blood. CDR3 DNA: TGTGCCAGCAGCCCCCCCAGGACCACCACTAGCACAGATACGCAGTATTTT. Translating it yields CASSPPRTTTSTDTQYF.